The rows below give T cell receptor beta chains drawn from one sample of a study of blood T cell repertoires in COVID-19. The method was immunoSEQ multiplex PCR; TCRdb's version includes in-frame clones alone and lacks a portion of them. This table has about 270,000 clones, roughly 90% appearing once. Sequenced: PBMCs or T cells enriched from blood (not recorded which). The receptors come from a man aged 35 to 55 who had been exposed to COVID-19. CDR3s include the opening cysteine and the closing phenylalanine or tryptophan. The D gene is left open where the match is weak. Not every row has a clone size; where given, it reads once, few, many or a size class.

TRBJ1-3,TRBV7-6,TRBD1,NA,CASSLGSGGAGNTIYF,TGTGCCAGCAGCTTAGGCTCAGGGGGCGCCGGAAACACCATATATTTT
TRBJ2-7,TRBV24-1,NA,NA,CATSDLAGGTYEQYF,TGTGCCACCAGTGATTTGGCCGGGGGTACCTACGAGCAGTACTTC
TRBJ1-5,TRBV27,NA,NA,CASSLMGGQPQHF,TGTGCCAGCAGTTTAATGGGGGGACAGCCCCAGCATTTT
TRBJ2-6,TRBV4-3,TRBD1,NA,CASSQDPGQVFSGANVLTF,TGCGCCAGCAGCCAAGACCCGGGACAGGTTTTCTCTGGGGCCAACGTCCTGACTTTC
TRBJ1-6,TRBV28,NA,NA,CASNLRGSPLHF,TGTGCCAGCAACCTCAGGGGTTCACCCCTCCACTTT
TRBJ1-6,TRBV6-5,NA,NA,CASSPMDSYNSPLHF,TGTGCCAGCAGCCCCATGGACAGCTATAATTCACCCCTCCACTTT
TRBJ1-1,TRBV9,TRBD1,few,CASSVGTGDTEAFF,TGTGCCAGCAGCGTTGGGACAGGGGACACTGAAGCTTTCTTT
TRBJ2-1,TRBV4-3,NA,NA,CASSQGQGRAEQFF,TGCGCCAGCAGCCAAGGGCAGGGGAGGGCTGAGCAGTTCTTC
TRBJ2-1,TRBV5-1,TRBD2,NA,CASHGGSEQFF,TGCGCCAGCCACGGGGGGAGTGAGCAGTTCTTC
TRBJ1-5,TRBV6-5,TRBD1,NA,CASSWRQGDHQPQHF,TGTGCCAGCAGTTGGCGACAGGGGGACCATCAGCCCCAGCATTTT
TRBJ1-2,TRBV5-1,TRBD1,NA,CASSLDLKGQFNYGYTF,TGCGCCAGCAGCCTAGACCTAAAGGGACAGTTTAACTATGGCTACACCTTC
TRBJ1-4,TRBV19,TRBD1,NA,CASSRAGGRGSNNEKLFF,TGTGCCAGTAGTCGGGCCGGTGGCAGGGGGTCGAATAATGAAAAACTGTTTTTT
TRBJ1-3,TRBV6-5,NA,NA,CASRRGSGNTIYF,TGTGCCAGCAGACGAGGGTCCGGAAACACCATATATTTT
TRBJ2-1,TRBV28,NA,NA,CAARGMGEQFF,TGTGCCGCCAGGGGCATGGGTGAGCAGTTCTTC
TRBJ1-1,TRBV6-1,TRBD1,once,CASSEHYRGLTEAFF,TGTGCCAGCAGTGAACATTACAGGGGGCTGACTGAAGCTTTCTTT
TRBJ2-1,TRBV11-3,NA,NA,CASSLGRNNEQFF,TGTGCCAGCAGCTTAGGCAGAAACAATGAGCAGTTCTTC
TRBJ2-7,TRBV13,TRBD2,NA,CASSVGGSGREQYF,TGTGCCAGCAGCGTGGGGGGAAGCGGGAGGGAGCAGTACTTC
TRBJ1-5,TRBV25-1,TRBD1,few,CASSESDRGTDSNQPQHF,TGTGCCAGCAGTGAATCCGACCGCGGGACAGATAGCAATCAGCCCCAGCATTTT
TRBJ1-5,TRBV4-1,NA,NA,CASSQTWKPSGQPQHF,TGCGCCAGCAGCCAAACGTGGAAACCCTCAGGGCAGCCCCAGCATTTT
TRBJ1-1,TRBV6-5,NA,many,CASSPGGTEAFF,TGTGCCAGCAGTCCCGGAGGGACTGAAGCTTTCTTT
TRBJ2-1,TRBV11-2,TRBD2,NA,CASRGTSGRISYNEQFF,TGTGCCAGCAGAGGGACTAGCGGGAGGATCTCCTACAATGAGCAGTTCTTC
TRBJ1-2,TRBV29-1,NA,NA,CSVETGGYTF,TGCAGCGTTGAAACGGGGGGCTACACCTTC
TRBJ1-5,TRBV30,NA,NA,CAWSVQGNQPQHF,TGTGCCTGGAGTGTCCAGGGCAATCAGCCCCAGCATTTT
TRBJ1-4,TRBV7-9,NA,NA,CASSASGGKLFF,TGTGCCAGCAGCGCCTCGGGGGGGAAACTGTTTTTT
TRBJ2-3,TRBV11-3,NA,NA,CASSLRSYLSTDTQYF,TGTGCCAGCAGCTTGAGGAGCTATCTAAGCACAGATACGCAGTATTTT
TRBJ2-7,TRBV28,NA,NA,CASKHRTGKLAAHEQYF,TGTGCCAGCAAACACCGAACAGGGAAGCTAGCGGCCCACGAGCAGTACTTC
TRBJ2-7,TRBV27,NA,NA,CASSLSSSTVSYEQYF,TGTGCCAGCAGTTTATCCTCTTCGACAGTCTCCTACGAGCAGTACTTC
TRBJ1-2,TRBV14,NA,NA,CASSQDVQHYGYTF,TGTGCCAGCAGCCAAGATGTACAGCACTATGGCTACACCTTC
TRBJ2-7,TRBV3-1/TRBV3-2,TRBD2,NA,CASRASGNLYEQYF,TGTGCCAGCAGGGCTAGCGGGAATCTCTACGAGCAGTACTTC
TRBJ1-2,TRBV29-1,NA,NA,CSVEGGRGDYGYTF,TGCAGCGTTGAAGGGGGCAGGGGCGACTATGGCTACACCTTC
TRBJ2-5,TRBV2,NA,NA,CASSRDFQETQYF,TGTGCCAGCAGTAGGGACTTCCAAGAGACCCAGTACTTC